Below, 14 T cell receptor beta chains from the same sample are listed, as sequenced in a study of T cell changes during pregnancy in multiple sclerosis. Data came from immunoSEQ multiplex PCR; TCRdb stores just in-frame clones and leaves some out. Among approximately 70,000 clones listed, roughly 92% were seen once. The sample was peripheral blood, taken in the second trimester of pregnancy. These receptors were obtained from a female donor with multiple sclerosis, enrolled in a pregnancy study.

The chain is built from TRBV6-5 and TRBJ2-4; possible D gene TRBD1, 6 bases. Trimming took off 5 bases at V and 6 bases at J, with 14 bases between the two ends. Germline V gene data show CDR1 as MNHEY and CDR2 as SVGAGI. This CDR3 spans 14 amino acids. CDR3: CASSQGTVGNIQYF. CDR3 nucleotide sequence: TGTGCCAGCAGTCAGGGGACGGTTGGAAACATTCAGTACTTC.

The chain is built from TRBV16 and TRBJ2-5; weak D call: TRBD2 (6 bases). V lost 2 bases to trimming and J lost 5 bases, with 15 bases between them. The CDR3 extends over 15 amino acids. The germline gives CDR1 KGHSY, CDR2 FQNENV. CDR3 region: CASSQGWGGMETQYF. The CDR3 bases are TGTGCCAGCAGCCAAGGGTGGGGAGGAATGGAGACCCAGTACTTC.

The gene calls are TRBV19 and TRBJ2-1; 7 bases line up with TRBD2. This CDR3 comprises 16 residues. V shed 1 base and J 7 bases; nucleotides not matched to a gene: 10. CDR1 and CDR2 (germline): LNHDA, SQIVND (reference sequence). The CDR3 DNA sequence: TGTGCCAGTAGTATAGGAGCTAGCGGTTATACAAATGAGCAGTTCTTC. Residues: CASSIGASGYTNEQFF.

V is TRBV6-5 and J is TRBJ2-7, with 7 bases fitting TRBD1. With V trimmed by 5 bases and J by 2 bases, 3 bases remained unmatched. CDR1 MNHEY and CDR2 SVGAGI come from the germline V gene. The CDR3 runs to 13 residues. The chain's CDR3 is CASSDRATYEQYF. CDR3 DNA: TGTGCCAGCAGTGACAGGGCTACCTACGAGCAGTACTTC.

This chain links TRBV7-9 with TRBJ2-3; TRBD2 matches 9 bases. From germline, CDR1 is SEHNR and CDR2 FQNEAQ (reference sequence). There are 16 residues in the CDR3. Trimming took 5 bases from V and 7 from J; bases not matched to a gene: 13. CDR3 sequence: CASSPKSASGAYTQYF. In nucleotides, the CDR3 is TGTGCCAGCAGCCCTAAAAGTGCTAGCGGGGCCTATACGCAGTATTTT.

V and J are TRBV7-8 and TRBJ2-7; TRBD1 matches 11 bases. Germline V gives CDR1 SGHVS, CDR2 FQNEAQ. This CDR3 comprises 16 residues. The V gene end was trimmed by 2 bases and the J gene end by 2 bases; junction bases not matched to a gene: 5. CDR3 nucleotide sequence: TGTGCCAGCAGCTTACGGGGGACAGGGGGAACCTACGAGCAGTACTTC. Amino acids: CASSLRGTGGTYEQYF.

The chain is built from TRBV20-1 and TRBJ2-1, with D unclear. Germline-derived CDR1 and CDR2 are DFQATT and SNEGSKA (reference sequence). Trimming took off 1 base at V and 9 bases at J, with 4 bases between the two ends. This CDR3 contains 10 residues. The CDR3 nucleotides read TGCAGTGCTAGAGCGGGTGAGCAGTTCTTC. Translating gives CSARAGEQFF.

The V call is TRBV27, the J call TRBJ2-7; a weak D match, TRBD1 (5 bases). The germline V gene has CDR1 MNHEY and CDR2 SMNVEV (reference sequence). V gave up 4 bases and J gave up 0 bases, with 10 bases separating them. This CDR3 spans 14 amino acids. Written as DNA, the CDR3 is TGTGCCAGCAGTTCCAGGGTGGGCTCCTACGAGCAGTACTTC. This sequence encodes CASSSRVGSYEQYF.

The chain recombines TRBV9 with TRBJ2-7; D ambiguous. Germline assignment: CDR1 SGDLS and CDR2 YYNGEE. This CDR3 region has 14 residues. Trimming took 1 base from V and 0 from J, leaving 8 bases between them. This chain's CDR3 is CASSVSRLSYEQYF. Here the CDR3 DNA reads TGTGCCAGCAGCGTATCTCGACTCTCCTACGAGCAGTACTTC.

This rearrangement joins TRBV19 to TRBJ2-7; weak D call: TRBD1 (6 bases). V was shortened by 2 bases and J by 2 bases, with 7 bases between the two germline ends. CDR3 length: 13 amino acids. The germline V gene encodes CDR1 LNHDA and CDR2 SQIVND (reference sequence). The CDR3 loop reads CASSIRTAYEQYF. The CDR3 DNA reads TGTGCCAGTAGTATACGGACAGCCTACGAGCAGTACTTC.

The genes are TRBV19 and TRBJ1-3; 7 positions match TRBD1. This CDR3 is built from 16 residues. Germline CDR1 reads LNHDA; CDR2 reads SQIVND (reference sequence). Trimming removed 6 bases from V and 1 base from J; junction bases left unmatched: 9. CDR3 in amino acids: CASSHRGQRSGNTIYF. The CDR3 nucleotides read TGTGCCAGTAGCCACAGGGGACAACGGTCTGGAAACACCATATATTTT.

The genes are TRBV18 and TRBJ1-1; possible D gene TRBD1, 6 bases. The CDR3 loop spans 18 amino acids. CDR1 and CDR2 (germline): KGHSH, LQKENI. The V and J ends lost 3 bases and 0 bases respectively, with 20 bases between them. CDR3 coding DNA: TGTGCCAGCTCACCCCTTCCACCGCGAACAGGGTTGAACACTGAAGCTTTCTTT. Protein product: CASSPLPPRTGLNTEAFF. Looking up the rest from reference TRBV18 and TRBJ1-1 gives the full variable domain: NAGVMQNPRHLVRRRGQEARLRCSPMKGHSHVYWYRQLPEEGLKFMVYLQKENIIDESGMPKERFSAEFPKEGPSILRIQQVVRGDSAAYFCASSPLPPRTGLNTEAFFGQGTRLTVV.

The chain employs TRBV7-2 and TRBJ2-1; 14 bases fit TRBD2. The CDR3 has 15 residues. CDR1 is SGHTA and CDR2 is FQGNSA in the germline V gene. J gave up 8 bases and V 8 bases, and 8 bases lay outside the gene matches. CDR3 amino acids: CASAPTSGGAYEQFF. The CDR3 DNA reads TGTGCCAGCGCCCCGACTAGCGGGGGGGCTTATGAGCAGTTCTTC.

The J gene is TRBJ1-5, the V gene TRBV15, with D tentatively TRBD1 (6 bases). The CDR3 covers 14 residues. Germline V gene sequence: CDR1 LNHNV, CDR2 YYDKDF (reference sequence). The V end lost 7 bases, the J end lost 0 bases, and 10 bases lay between the germline ends. CDR3 in DNA: TGTGCCACCACAACAGGGACTAGCAATCAGCCCCAGCATTTT. Its translation: CATTTGTSNQPQHF.